Presented here are 23 T cell receptor beta chains from one specimen sequenced in a study of T-cell reconstitution after alpha-beta-depleted transplantation in children. Unique molecular identifiers were built into the TCRbeta library. TCRdb processed the PCR reads anew with MiXCR; each CDR3 protein has one entry. The sample shows under 250,000 distinct CDR3 sequences, 17% of them seen only once. Sequenced material: PBMCs, mostly from graft donor cells, taken 360 days after TCRalphabeta/CD19-depleted stem cell transplant. These receptor sequences come from a male patient between 2 and 15 years old who had a stem cell transplant for acute lymphoblastic leukemia, so the T cells may come from the graft donor.

This clonotype has a handful of counts. The genes are TRBV16 and TRBJ1-5; no firm D call. This CDR3 has 13 amino acids. Between the trimmed V and J ends, which lost 3 bases and 11 bases, there was a span of 14 bases. CDR1 and CDR2 (germline): KGHSY, FQNENV. The CDR3, as DNA: TGTGCCAGCAGCCACCACACTCCACTGGCCCAGCATTTT. As protein: CASSHHTPLAQHF.

The chain recombines TRBV6-1 with TRBJ2-5; D tentatively fits TRBD1 or TRBD2 (5 bases each). CDR3 length: 15 residues. Germline assignment: CDR1 MNHNS and CDR2 SASEGT. V was trimmed by 8 bases and J by 2 bases, leaving 18 bases between them. The CDR3 DNA reads as TGTGCCAGCGGGACCATAGTCCGGCCACAAGAGACCCAGTACTTC. Encoded protein: CASGTIVRPQETQYF.

The V gene is TRBV20-1, the J gene TRBJ1-4; D might be TRBD1 (5 bases). CDR3 length: 15 amino acids. Deletions cut 0 bases from V and 7 bases from J, with 15 bases between. CDR1 is DFQATT, CDR2 SNEGSKA, per germline (reference sequence). In DNA, the CDR3 is TGCAGTGCTAGAGATCAACGGGGCGGGGGTGAAAAACTGTTTTTT. The encoded protein is CSARDQRGGGEKLFF.

This clonotype showed up just a few times. Here the CDR3 DNA reads TGTGCCAGCAGTTTGGATAGGGAGCAGTTCTTC. It encodes CASSLDREQFF. The V gene is TRBV25-1, the J gene TRBJ2-1; no clear D gene. CDR1 is MGHDK, CDR2 SYGVNS, per germline. V gave up 5 bases and J gave up 10 bases, with 9 bases separating them. The length of the CDR3 is 11 residues.

The V call is TRBV12-3 or TRBV12-4, the J call TRBJ1-6; possibly TRBD1 for D (5 bases). The CDR3 contains 15 residues. V was pared by 7 bases and J by 10 bases, with 20 bases between. The CDR3 nucleotides read TGTGCCAGCAAAAAGGAAGGAGGGGTAGACTCACCCCTCCACTTT. As protein: CASKKEGGVDSPLHF.

This clonotype was found many times. This chain connects TRBV12-5 to TRBJ1-1; D is unclear. This CDR3 region has 12 residues. Germline assignment: CDR1 LGHNT and CDR2 FRNRAP. Between the trimmed V and J ends, which lost 3 bases and 1 base, there was a span of 3 bases. CDR3 region: CASGFQNTEAFF. The DNA for the CDR3 is TGTGCTAGTGGTTTCCAGAACACTGAAGCTTTCTTT.

The chain carries TRBV5-6 and TRBJ2-5; D is uncertain. CDR1 is SGHDT and CDR2 is YYEEEE in the germline V gene. The CDR3 has 15 residues. Trimming took 7 bases from V and 5 from J, leaving 21 bases between them. The CDR3 DNA reads as TGTGCCAGCGGCCCGGAAGTCCTCTCCCGGGAGACCCAGTACTTC. Residues: CASGPEVLSRETQYF.

Here the CDR3 reads CATRSGDGYTF. CDR3 bases: TGTGCCACCAGGAGCGGGGATGGCTACACCTTC. The gene calls are TRBV27 and TRBJ1-2; no reliable D call. Germline CDR1 and CDR2: MNHEY and SMNVEV (reference sequence). V lost 10 bases to trimming and J lost 6 bases, with 12 bases between them. This CDR3 is 11 amino acids long.

This sequence joins TRBV12-3 or TRBV12-4 and TRBJ1-1, with a possible D match to TRBD1 (5 bases). This CDR3 comprises 14 residues. Trimming took 6 bases from V and 4 from J, leaving 15 bases between them. The CDR3 DNA is TGTGCCAGCAGCCCCTCAGGGTTCCGCACTGAAGCTTTCTTT. Translating gives CASSPSGFRTEAFF.

The chain joins TRBV5-1 to TRBJ1-2; TRBD1 matches 12 bases. From germline, CDR1 is SGHRS and CDR2 YFSETQ. The ends lost 5 bases at V and 7 bases at J; junction bases unmatched: 9. This CDR3 has 15 residues. The CDR3 sequence: CASRPPGQGALGYTF. For the CDR3, the DNA is TGCGCCAGCAGGCCCCCGGGACAGGGGGCGCTTGGCTACACCTTC. The variable domain in full, with the rest retrieved from reference TRBV5-1 and TRBJ1-2, is KAGVTQTPRYLIKTRGQQVTLSCSPISGHRSVSWYQQTPGQGLQFLFEYFSETQRNKGNFPGRFSGRQFSNSRSEMNVSTLELGDSALYLCASRPPGQGALGYTFGSGTRLTVV.

The rearrangement joins TRBV20-1 to TRBJ1-3, with D possibly matching TRBD1 (6 bases). Per the germline V gene, CDR1 is DFQATT and CDR2 is SNEGSKA (reference sequence). There are 14 residues in the CDR3. Trimming removed 0 bases at V and 2 bases at J, with 8 bases between. In nucleotides, the CDR3 is TGCAGTGCTAGAGAGGGACAAGCTGGAAACACCATATATTTT. This gives the protein CSAREGQAGNTIYF.

This clonotype was seen a few times. V and J are TRBV7-2 and TRBJ2-7; 13 nucleotides match TRBD2. J was trimmed by 0 bases and V by 0 bases; bases with no gene match: 5. The germline V gene has CDR1 SGHTA and CDR2 FQGNSA. CDR3 length: 18 residues. The CDR3 sequence: CASSLAGTSGVSSYEQYF. In DNA, the CDR3 is TGTGCCAGCAGCTTAGCGGGGACTAGCGGGGTCAGCTCCTACGAGCAGTACTTC.

In the case of this clonotype: A much larger clone differs from this one at a single base, so this may be a read error. This chain connects TRBV20-1 to TRBJ1-5, with D unresolved. Trimming removed 3 bases from V and 3 bases from J, with 9 bases in between. The germline gives CDR1 DFQATT, CDR2 SNEGSKA (reference sequence). The length of the CDR3 is 13 residues. The CDR3 sequence is CSARKDFNQPQHF. CDR3 bases: TGCAGTGCTAGGAAGGATTTCAATCAGCCCCAGCATTTT.

This clonotype was counted a few times. The V gene is TRBV7-2, the J gene TRBJ1-1; D unresolved. The CDR3 extends over 16 amino acids. The germline V and J ends were trimmed by 1 base and 4 bases, with 16 bases remaining between them. Germline V gives CDR1 SGHTA, CDR2 FQGNSA. The CDR3 bases are TGTGCCAGCAGCTTAGAGGGAGGGTTTGTTCTCACTGAAGCTTTCTTT. It encodes CASSLEGGFVLTEAFF.

This clonotype has a handful of counts. The rearrangement links TRBV4-3 to TRBJ2-1; 11 bases are a match to TRBD1. Trimming at V came to 0 bases and at J to 7 bases, leaving 8 bases not matched to a gene. The germline CDR1 and CDR2 sequences are LGHNA and YSLEER. The CDR3 runs to 17 residues. CDR3 DNA: TGCGCCAGCAGCCAAGAGCCAGGGGGGGACAGGGGGAATGAGCAGTTCTTC. It yields the protein CASSQEPGGDRGNEQFF.

V and J are TRBV12-3 or TRBV12-4 and TRBJ2-7; 7 positions match TRBD2. The V segment lost 8 bases and the J segment 2 bases; nucleotides outside the gene matches: 6. The CDR3 covers 13 residues. The DNA for the CDR3 is TGTGCCAGCCGAGCGGGATTCCCCTACGAGCAGTACTTC. Protein product: CASRAGFPYEQYF.

V is TRBV11-2 and J is TRBJ2-3; 13 bases fit TRBD2. The CDR3 is 17 amino acids. CDR1 is SGHAT and CDR2 is FQNNGV in the germline V gene. V gave up 3 bases and J gave up 5 bases; unmatched junction bases: 8. In DNA, the CDR3 is TGTGCCAGCAGCTTTAGACTAGCGGGAGGCCGGGGAGATACGCAGTATTTT. Encoded protein: CASSFRLAGGRGDTQYF. Variable domain in full (rest from reference TRBV11-2 and TRBJ2-3): EAGVAQSPRYKIIEKRQSVAFWCNPISGHATLYWYQQILGQGPKLLIQFQNNGVVDDSQLPKDRFSAERLKGVDSTLKIQPAKLEDSAVYLCASSFRLAGGRGDTQYFGPGTRLTVL.

The chain joins TRBV27 to TRBJ2-5; unclear D gene. Trimming pared 6 bases from V and 7 bases from J, leaving 21 bases between. Germline lookup yields CDR1 MNHEY and CDR2 SMNVEV (reference sequence). The CDR3 spans 15 residues. CDR3: CASSFAGPKKRTQYF. CDR3 sequence (DNA): TGTGCCAGCAGCTTCGCCGGGCCCAAAAAGAGGACCCAGTACTTC.

The table lists this clonotype with many counts. V and J are TRBV12-3 or TRBV12-4 and TRBJ2-7; 8 bases are a match to TRBD1. With V trimmed by 7 bases and J by 4 bases, 3 bases remained unmatched. The CDR3 loop spans 12 amino acids. The CDR3 protein is CASKQGVYEQYF. For the CDR3, the DNA is TGTGCCAGCAAACAGGGGGTATACGAGCAGTACTTC.

This clonotype appeared a few times. The chain links TRBV20-1 to TRBJ2-7, with 8 positions matching TRBD2. The CDR3 runs 14 residues. Per germline, CDR1 DFQATT and CDR2 SNEGSKA (reference sequence). The J segment lost 2 bases and the V segment lost 3 bases, leaving 6 bases of the junction unmatched. The CDR3 loop reads CSARVSGRAYEQYF. The DNA of the CDR3 is TGCAGTGCTAGGGTGAGCGGGAGAGCCTACGAGCAGTACTTC.

The chain has TRBV6-5 and TRBJ2-1, with 7 bases that match TRBD1. Losses at the gene ends were 2 bases for V and 4 bases for J; bases not matched to a gene: 5. CDR1 is MNHEY, CDR2 SVGAGI, per germline. The length of the CDR3 is 15 residues. This chain's CDR3 is CASSYAQQGYNEQFF. CDR3 nucleotides: TGTGCCAGCAGTTACGCTCAACAGGGGTACAATGAGCAGTTCTTC.

This clonotype was seen many times. The chain couples TRBV6-5 to TRBJ1-2; D perhaps matches TRBD1 (5 bases). The germline V gene has CDR1 MNHEY and CDR2 SVGAGI. V was trimmed by 6 bases and J by 8 bases, leaving 10 bases between them. The CDR3 has 11 residues. The CDR3 DNA reads TGTGCCAGCAGGACGCAGGGAGGCTACACCTTC. This encodes CASRTQGGYTF.

V and J are TRBV5-1 and TRBJ2-5; 8 bases fit TRBD2. The V gene's germline CDR1 is SGHRS and CDR2 YFSETQ. The V gene end was trimmed by 7 bases and the J gene end by 5 bases; junction bases not matched to a gene: 4. This CDR3 has 12 residues. CDR3 sequence: CASPGGRETQYF. Here the CDR3 DNA reads TGCGCCAGCCCGGGGGGGCGTGAGACCCAGTACTTC.